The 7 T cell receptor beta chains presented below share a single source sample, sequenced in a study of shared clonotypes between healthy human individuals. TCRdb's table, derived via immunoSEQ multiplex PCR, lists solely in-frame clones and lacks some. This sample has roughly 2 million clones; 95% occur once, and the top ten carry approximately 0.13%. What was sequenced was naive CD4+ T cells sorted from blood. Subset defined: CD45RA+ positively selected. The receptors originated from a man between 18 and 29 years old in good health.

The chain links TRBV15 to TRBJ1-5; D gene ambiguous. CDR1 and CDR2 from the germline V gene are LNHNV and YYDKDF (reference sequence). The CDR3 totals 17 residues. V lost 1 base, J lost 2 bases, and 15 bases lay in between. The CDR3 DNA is TGTGCCACCAGCAGAGCCCCTTGGGAACGTGGCAATCAGCCCCAGCATTTT. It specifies CATSRAPWERGNQPQHF.

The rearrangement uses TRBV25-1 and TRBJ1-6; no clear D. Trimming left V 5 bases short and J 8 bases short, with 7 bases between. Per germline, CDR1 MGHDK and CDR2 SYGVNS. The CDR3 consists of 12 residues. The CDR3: CASSLAYSPLHF. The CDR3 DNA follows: TGTGCCAGCAGTCTGGCGTATTCACCCCTCCACTTT.

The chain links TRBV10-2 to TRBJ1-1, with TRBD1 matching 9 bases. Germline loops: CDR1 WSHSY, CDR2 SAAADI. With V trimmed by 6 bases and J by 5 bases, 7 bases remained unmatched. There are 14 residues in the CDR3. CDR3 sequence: CASREQGAGTEAFF. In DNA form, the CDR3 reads TGCGCCAGCAGAGAACAGGGGGCAGGAACTGAAGCTTTCTTT.

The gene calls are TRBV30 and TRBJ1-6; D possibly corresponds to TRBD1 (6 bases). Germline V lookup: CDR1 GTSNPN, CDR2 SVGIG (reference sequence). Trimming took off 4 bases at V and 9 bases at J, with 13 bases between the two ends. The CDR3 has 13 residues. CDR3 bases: TGTGCCTGGACCAATCAAGGGGGTTCACCCCTCCACTTT. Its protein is CAWTNQGGSPLHF. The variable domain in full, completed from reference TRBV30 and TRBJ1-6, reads SQTIHQWPATLVQPVGSPLSLECTVEGTSNPNLYWYRQAAGRGLQLLFYSVGIGQISSEVPQNLSASRPQDRQFILSSKKLLLSDSGFYLCAWTNQGGSPLHFGNGTRLTVT.

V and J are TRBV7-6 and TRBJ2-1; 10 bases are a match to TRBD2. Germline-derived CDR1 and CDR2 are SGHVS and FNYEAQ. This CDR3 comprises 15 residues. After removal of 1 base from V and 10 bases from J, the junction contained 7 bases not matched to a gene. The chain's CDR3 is CASSLVLAGGSEQFF. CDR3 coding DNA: TGTGCCAGCAGCTTAGTTTTAGCGGGGGGTTCGGAGCAGTTCTTC.

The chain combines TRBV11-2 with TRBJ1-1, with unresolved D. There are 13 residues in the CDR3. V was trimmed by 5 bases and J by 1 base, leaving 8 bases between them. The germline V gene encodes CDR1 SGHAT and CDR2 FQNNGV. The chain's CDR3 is CASSPHGNTEAFF. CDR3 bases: TGTGCCAGCAGCCCCCACGGGAACACTGAAGCTTTCTTT. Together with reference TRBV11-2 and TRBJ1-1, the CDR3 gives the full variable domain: EAGVAQSPRYKIIEKRQSVAFWCNPISGHATLYWYQQILGQGPKLLIQFQNNGVVDDSQLPKDRFSAERLKGVDSTLKIQPAKLEDSAVYLCASSPHGNTEAFFGQGTRLTVV.

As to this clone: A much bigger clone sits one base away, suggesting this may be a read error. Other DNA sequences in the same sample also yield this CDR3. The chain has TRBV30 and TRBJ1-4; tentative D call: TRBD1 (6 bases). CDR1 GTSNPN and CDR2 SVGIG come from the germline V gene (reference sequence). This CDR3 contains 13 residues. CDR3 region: CAWSVGGAEKLFF. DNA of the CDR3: TGTGCCTGGAGTGTCGGGGGCGCTGAAAAGCTGTTTTTT.